Listed below are T cell receptor beta chains from one sample, sequenced in a study of control samples from healthy donors and cancer patients. The data were produced by immunoSEQ multiplex PCR, yet TCRdb's version contains in-frame clones alone and is incomplete. In the table there are 100,000 or so clones, 86% of which are singletons. The sequencing input was blood. These receptors were taken from a woman in her forties or fifties in good health. Each CDR3 is given with its conserved first and last residue. A D gene is named only where the DNA matches it firmly. The listing skips clone size in some rows; elsewhere it reads once, few, many or a size class.

size,V,D,J,DNA,CDR3
.,TRBV18,.,TRBJ1-1,TGTGCCAGCTCACCAGTTGACATCTTGAACACTGAAGCTTTCTTT,CASSPVDILNTEAFF
.,TRBV12-3/TRBV12-4,TRBD1,TRBJ1-5,TGTGCCAGCAGTGGACAGGCCAATCAGCCCCAGCATTTT,CASSGQANQPQHF
.,TRBV5-1,.,TRBJ2-3,TGCGCCAGCAGCCTACTAGATACGCAGTATTTT,CASSLLDTQYF
.,TRBV12-3/TRBV12-4,TRBD1,TRBJ1-2,TGTGCCAGCAGTACAGGGGGATATGGCTACACCTTC,CASSTGGYGYTF
few,TRBV7-8,.,TRBJ1-1,TGTGCCAGCAGCGCTCGACAGGTGGAGGGGACTGAAGCTTTCTTT,CASSARQVEGTEAFF
once,TRBV29-1,.,TRBJ1-3,TGCAGCGTGGTGGGTCCTGGAAACACCATATATTTT,CSVVGPGNTIYF
.,TRBV5-4,TRBD2,TRBJ2-7,TGTGCCAGCAGCACGGGACTAGCCGATACCTACGAGCAGTACTTC,CASSTGLADTYEQYF
.,TRBV6-2/TRBV6-3,.,TRBJ1-5,TGTGCCAGCAGTCACCAGGGCCAAGGCGGTCATAGCAATCAGCCCCAGCATTTT,CASSHQGQGGHSNQPQHF
few,TRBV7-8,TRBD1,TRBJ2-7,TGTGCCAGCAGCTTATTATTTAGAGAGGACAGGTCCTACGAGCAGTACTTC,CASSLLFREDRSYEQYF
once,TRBV7-7,.,TRBJ2-7,TGTGCTAGCAGCTTAGGTAGGGCAGGGTCCTACGAGCAGTACTTC,CASSLGRAGSYEQYF
.,TRBV6-1,.,TRBJ2-3,TGTGCCAGCAGTGAAGCGCGGACGGGGGCAGATACGCAGTATTTT,CASSEARTGADTQYF
.,TRBV19,.,TRBJ1-5,TGTGCCAGTAATGAAGTCTTAGGGATGCAGCCCCAGCATTTT,CASNEVLGMQPQHF
few,TRBV19,.,TRBJ1-5,TGTGCCAGTAGCCCACGGGACCAGCCCCAGCATTTT,CASSPRDQPQHF
.,TRBV4-2,.,TRBJ2-2,TGTGCCAGCAGCCAAGATGTCTGGGGGCCCGGGGAGCTGTTTTTT,CASSQDVWGPGELFF
.,TRBV7-8,TRBD1,TRBJ1-6,TGTGCCAGCAGCTTAGGCAGGGGGAACAATTCACCCCTCCACTTT,CASSLGRGNNSPLHF
.,TRBV7-2,.,TRBJ2-5,TGTGCCAGCAGCTTAGCGGGGGCGGGGGAGACCCAGTACTTC,CASSLAGAGETQYF
.,TRBV2,.,TRBJ2-1,TGTGCCGTAGCAGAGGGAGCGACCTCCTACAATGAGCAGTTCTTC,CAVAEGATSYNEQFF
.,TRBV7-3,.,TRBJ2-1,TGTGCCAGCAGCTTAGGGGCTGCGGTTGAGCAGTTCTTC,CASSLGAAVEQFF
.,TRBV7-2,.,TRBJ2-2,TGTGCCAGCGTTTCATTTATGGCCGGGGAGCTGTTTTTT,CASVSFMAGELFF
once,TRBV6-6,.,TRBJ1-2,TGTGCCAGCAGTTACGACGGGCCCGTGGAAGGGTCCACCTTC,CASSYDGPVEGSTF
.,TRBV4-1,TRBD1,TRBJ1-2,TGCGCCAGCAGCCAGGGACAGGGGGAGATGCGGTATGGCTACACCTTC,CASSQGQGEMRYGYTF
.,TRBV7-8,TRBD1,TRBJ1-4,TGTGCCAGCAGCTGGAGGCCGGGACAGCAGAATGAAAAACTGTTTTTT,CASSWRPGQQNEKLFF
few,TRBV2,.,TRBJ2-5,TGTGCCAGCAGTGGGGCGGGGACCCCCCCCCGCGGGACCCAGTACTTC,CASSGAGTPPRGTQYF
.,TRBV4-2,.,TRBJ1-4,TGTGCCAGCAGCCAAGTCGATGGGCAGGGCAGCCTGTTTTTT,CASSQVDGQGSLFF
.,TRBV9,.,TRBJ1-1,TGTGCCAGCAGCGTACGAGGTACGGCTGAAGCTTTCTTT,CASSVRGTAEAFF
.,TRBV27,.,TRBJ2-7,TGTGCCAGCAGTCCCTTTATGGGGGGAGGCTCCTACGAGCAGTACTTC,CASSPFMGGGSYEQYF
.,TRBV7-8,.,TRBJ1-5,TGTGCCAGCAGCTTAGCGCTAGGCCTCCTAAGCAATCAGCCCCAGCATTTT,CASSLALGLLSNQPQHF
.,TRBV4-2,.,TRBJ2-4,TGTGCCAGCAGCCAAGATGGGACCAGGGGATCGGACATTCAGTACTTC,CASSQDGTRGSDIQYF
.,TRBV6-4,TRBD2,TRBJ2-1,TGTGCCAGCTCCGGGGGGCTAGCGGGTTACAATGAGCAGTTCTTC,CASSGGLAGYNEQFF
.,TRBV5-1,TRBD1,TRBJ1-2,TGCGCCAGCAGCTTGGAACAGGGGTGGGACTATGGCTACACCTTC,CASSLEQGWDYGYTF
few,TRBV5-1,TRBD1,TRBJ1-2,TGCGCCAGCAGAAGGGGGCCTTATGGCTACACCTTC,CASRRGPYGYTF
.,TRBV28,.,TRBJ1-2,TGTGCCAGCAGTTCCCTTGGGGGAGCTAACTATGGCTACACCTTC,CASSSLGGANYGYTF
.,TRBV12-3/TRBV12-4,.,TRBJ2-7,TGTGCCAGCAGCCCCGGACGTACCTACGAGCAGTACTTC,CASSPGRTYEQYF
.,TRBV19,.,TRBJ2-1,TGTGCCAGTAAGGGGCCCTACAATGAGCAGTTCTTC,CASKGPYNEQFF
.,TRBV7-2,.,TRBJ1-5,TGTGCCAGCAGCGTGTTACCCGTAGGGAGCAATCAGCCCCAGCATTTT,CASSVLPVGSNQPQHF
.,TRBV4-2,.,TRBJ1-6,TGTGCCAGCAGCCCGGGAACAGGCGAGGATTCACCCCTCCACTTT,CASSPGTGEDSPLHF
.,TRBV4-1,.,TRBJ1-1,TGCGCCAGCAGCCAACCGGGACGGGGGAACACTGAAGCTTTCTTT,CASSQPGRGNTEAFF
.,TRBV12-3/TRBV12-4,.,TRBJ1-2,TGTGCCAGCAGTTTACAGGGACCCTATGGCTACACCTTC,CASSLQGPYGYTF
.,TRBV5-1,.,TRBJ2-5,TGCGCCAGCAGCTTGGTTGTCACCGGGGAAGAGACCCAGTACTTC,CASSLVVTGEETQYF
.,TRBV6-2/TRBV6-3,TRBD1,TRBJ2-6,TGTGCCAGCAGTTGGCCGGGGACAGGGGCCGGGGCCAACGTCCTGACTTTC,CASSWPGTGAGANVLTF
.,TRBV4-3,.,TRBJ1-3,TGCGCCAGCAGCCAAGGAAAGGGGCGAAACACCATATATTTT,CASSQGKGRNTIYF
.,TRBV5-6,TRBD1,TRBJ1-1,TGTGCCAGCAGCTTAGGGACAGGGTGGATGAACACTGAAGCTTTCTTT,CASSLGTGWMNTEAFF
once,TRBV12-5,.,TRBJ1-4,TGTGCTAGTGGTCAGACGGGGGGAGAAAAACTGTTTTTT,CASGQTGGEKLFF
.,TRBV15,TRBD1,TRBJ2-7,TGTGCCACCAGCGTAGAACAGGGGTTGGGAGAGCAGTACTTC,CATSVEQGLGEQYF
.,TRBV2,.,TRBJ2-1,TGTGCCAGCAGTCTCGGCAATGAGCAGTTCTTC,CASSLGNEQFF
.,TRBV7-2,.,TRBJ2-1,TGTGCCAGCAGCTTTCCAGGGAGTAGGTACAATGAGCAGTTCTTC,CASSFPGSRYNEQFF
.,TRBV12-3/TRBV12-4,.,TRBJ1-4,TGTGCCAGCTCGATTCCGGGAATTGAAAAACTGTTTTTT,CASSIPGIEKLFF
.,TRBV6-5,TRBD1,TRBJ1-1,TGTGCCAGCAGTTACACGACAGGGGAAGACACTGAAGCTTTCTTT,CASSYTTGEDTEAFF
.,TRBV2,.,TRBJ1-5,TGTGCCAGTCAGTACTTGACCGAAGATCAGCCCCAGCATTTT,CASQYLTEDQPQHF
.,TRBV4-3,.,TRBJ1-1,TGCGCCAGCAGCCAAGATAGCAGAGGGGGTGAAGCTTTCTTT,CASSQDSRGGEAFF
.,TRBV2,TRBD1,TRBJ2-7,TGTGCCAGCAGTGATAAGGGGGCGCGACGCGGAGAGCAGTACTTC,CASSDKGARRGEQYF